This TCR beta chain was recorded in a study of beta chain features in type 1 diabetes. The germline V gene has CDR1 SEHNR and CDR2 FQNEAQ (reference sequence). V was shortened by 3 bases and J by 4 bases, with 12 bases between the two germline ends. The length of the CDR3 is 14 residues. This clone was counted a few times. Its specificity is not known. Study results and caveats: All four CD4+ subsets from Type 1 diabetes patients carried moderately but significantly shorter TCRB CDR3s.

Every donor provided one heparinised blood draw, which averaged about 110 mL. Sequencing targeted expressed TCRB transcripts, as all isolated RNA had been reverse transcribed. Profiling relied on immunoSEQ multiplex PCR, and the TCRdb table lists in-frame clones only, not all of them. The table shows a few hundred thousand clones, with about a fifth occurring only once. Input material: naive CD4+ T cells from blood. The chain is built from TRBV7-9 and TRBJ1-1; D is unclear. The TCR comes from a woman in her 40s with type 1 diabetes. The CDR3 sequence is CASSLRERVTEAFF. The DNA of the CDR3 is TGTGCCAGCAGCTTGAGGGAAAGGGTCACTGAAGCTTTCTTT.